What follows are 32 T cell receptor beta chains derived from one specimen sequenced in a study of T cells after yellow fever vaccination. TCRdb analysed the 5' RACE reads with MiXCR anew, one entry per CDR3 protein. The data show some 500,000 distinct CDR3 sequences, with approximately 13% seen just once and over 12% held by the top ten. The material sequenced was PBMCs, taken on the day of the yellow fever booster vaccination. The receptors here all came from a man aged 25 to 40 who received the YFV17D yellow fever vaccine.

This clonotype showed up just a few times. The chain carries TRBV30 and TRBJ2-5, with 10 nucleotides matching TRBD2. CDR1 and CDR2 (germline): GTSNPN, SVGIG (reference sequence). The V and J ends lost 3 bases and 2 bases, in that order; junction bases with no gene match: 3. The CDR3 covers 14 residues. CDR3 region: CAWRLAGSQETQYF. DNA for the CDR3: TGTGCCTGGAGACTAGCGGGGTCTCAAGAGACCCAGTACTTC.

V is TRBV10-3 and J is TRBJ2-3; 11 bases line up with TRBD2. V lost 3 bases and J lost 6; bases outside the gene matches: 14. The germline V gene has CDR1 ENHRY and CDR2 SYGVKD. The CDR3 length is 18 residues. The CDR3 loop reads CAISDSLAGGRRGDTQYF. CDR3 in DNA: TGTGCCATCAGTGACTCTCTAGCGGGAGGCCGCCGGGGGGATACGCAGTATTTT.

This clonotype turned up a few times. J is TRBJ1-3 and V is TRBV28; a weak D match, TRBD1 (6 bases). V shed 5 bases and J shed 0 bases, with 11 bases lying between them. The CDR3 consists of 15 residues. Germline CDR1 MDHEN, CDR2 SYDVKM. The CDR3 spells CASSPGGASGNTIYF. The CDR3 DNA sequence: TGTGCCAGCAGTCCCGGGGGGGCCTCTGGAAACACCATATATTTT.

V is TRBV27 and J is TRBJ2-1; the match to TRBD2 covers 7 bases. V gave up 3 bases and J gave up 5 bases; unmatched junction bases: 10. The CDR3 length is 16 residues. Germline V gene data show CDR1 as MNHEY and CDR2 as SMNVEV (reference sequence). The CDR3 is CASSFEGGTIHNEQFF. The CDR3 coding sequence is TGTGCCAGCAGTTTTGAAGGAGGGACTATCCACAATGAGCAGTTCTTC.

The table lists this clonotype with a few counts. In DNA, the CDR3 is TGCAGTGCTAGCAGCAGGAACAGGGGAAATTCACCCCTCCACTTT. Its translation is CSASSRNRGNSPLHF. V usage is TRBV20-1 and J usage is TRBJ1-6, with TRBD1 matching over 7 bases. CDR1 and CDR2 (germline): DFQATT, SNEGSKA (reference sequence). The CDR3 contains 15 residues. Germline trimming cut 3 bases from V and 7 bases from J; bases unmatched to any gene: 9.

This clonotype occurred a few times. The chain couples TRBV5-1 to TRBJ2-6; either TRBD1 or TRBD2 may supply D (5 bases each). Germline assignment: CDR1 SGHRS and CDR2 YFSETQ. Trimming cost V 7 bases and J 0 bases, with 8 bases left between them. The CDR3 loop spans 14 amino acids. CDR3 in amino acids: CASVGTSGANVLTF. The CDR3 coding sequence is TGCGCCAGCGTCGGGACCTCTGGGGCCAACGTCCTGACTTTC.

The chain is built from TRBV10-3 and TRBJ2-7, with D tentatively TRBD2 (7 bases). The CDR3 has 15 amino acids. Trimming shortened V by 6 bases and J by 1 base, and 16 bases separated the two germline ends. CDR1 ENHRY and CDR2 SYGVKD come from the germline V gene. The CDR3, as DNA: TGTGCCATCAGGGGGGCTCAGCGGGAATCCTACGAGCAGTACTTC. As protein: CAIRGAQRESYEQYF.

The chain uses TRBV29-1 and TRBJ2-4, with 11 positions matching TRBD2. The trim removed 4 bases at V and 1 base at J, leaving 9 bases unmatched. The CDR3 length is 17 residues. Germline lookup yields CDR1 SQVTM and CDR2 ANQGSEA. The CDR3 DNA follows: TGCAGCGTTGGTGTAGCGGGAGGGCCCCGGGCCAAAAACATTCAGTACTTC. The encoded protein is CSVGVAGGPRAKNIQYF.

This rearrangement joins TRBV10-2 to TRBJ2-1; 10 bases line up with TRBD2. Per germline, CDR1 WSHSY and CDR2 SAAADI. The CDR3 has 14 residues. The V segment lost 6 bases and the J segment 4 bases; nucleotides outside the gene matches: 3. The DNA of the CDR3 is TGCGCCAGCAGAACTAGCGGGGCTTACAATGAGCAGTTCTTC. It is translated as CASRTSGAYNEQFF.

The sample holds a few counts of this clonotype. CDR3 in amino acids: CASRNRQVNEQFF. The DNA of the CDR3 is TGTGCCAGCAGGAACAGGCAGGTCAATGAGCAGTTCTTC. This chain links TRBV7-2 with TRBJ2-1; tentatively, D is TRBD1 (5 bases). The germline gives CDR1 SGHTA, CDR2 FQGNSA. This CDR3 is 13 amino acids long. Trimming stripped 6 bases from V and 6 bases from J, with 12 bases between.

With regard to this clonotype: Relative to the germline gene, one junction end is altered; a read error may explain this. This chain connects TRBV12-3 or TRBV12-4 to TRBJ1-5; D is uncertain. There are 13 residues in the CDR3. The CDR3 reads CASSPHGNQPKHF. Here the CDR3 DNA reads TGTGCCAGCAGCCCTCACGGAAATCAGCCCAAGCATTTT.

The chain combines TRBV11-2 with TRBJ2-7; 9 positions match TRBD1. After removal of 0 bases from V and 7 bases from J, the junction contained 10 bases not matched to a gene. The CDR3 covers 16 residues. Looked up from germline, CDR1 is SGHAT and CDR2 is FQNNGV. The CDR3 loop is CASSLDWEQGAEEQYF. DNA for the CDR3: TGTGCCAGCAGCTTAGATTGGGAACAGGGGGCTGAGGAGCAGTACTTC.

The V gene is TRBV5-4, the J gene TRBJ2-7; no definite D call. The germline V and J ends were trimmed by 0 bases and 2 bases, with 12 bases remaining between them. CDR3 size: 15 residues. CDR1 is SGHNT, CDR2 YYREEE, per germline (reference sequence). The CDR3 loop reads CASSLDLLGPYEQYF. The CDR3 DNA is TGTGCCAGCAGCTTGGATTTGCTGGGCCCCTACGAGCAGTACTTC.

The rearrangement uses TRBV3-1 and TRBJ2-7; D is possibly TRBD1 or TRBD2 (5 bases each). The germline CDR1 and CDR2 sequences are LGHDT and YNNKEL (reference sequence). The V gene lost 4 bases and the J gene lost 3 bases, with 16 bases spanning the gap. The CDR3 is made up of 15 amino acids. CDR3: CASSPWGSRGYEQYF. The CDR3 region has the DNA TGTGCCAGCAGCCCATGGGGGTCTCGTGGCTACGAGCAGTACTTC.

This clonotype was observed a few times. The CDR3 protein is CASSPSLRGNEQFF. CDR3 nucleotide sequence: TGTGCCAGCAGTCCCTCCCTCCGGGGTAATGAGCAGTTCTTC. The chain uses TRBV27 and TRBJ2-1; D is perhaps TRBD2 (5 bases). V lost 5 bases to trimming and J lost 7 bases, with 15 bases between them. From germline, CDR1 is MNHEY and CDR2 SMNVEV (reference sequence). This CDR3 comprises 14 residues.

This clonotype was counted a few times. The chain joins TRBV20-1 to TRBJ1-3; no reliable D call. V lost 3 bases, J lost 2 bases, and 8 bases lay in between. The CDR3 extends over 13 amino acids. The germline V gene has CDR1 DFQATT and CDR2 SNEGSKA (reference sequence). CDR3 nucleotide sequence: TGCAGTGCTAGGTTGGCCGCTGGAAACACCATATATTTT. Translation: CSARLAAGNTIYF.

CDR3 nucleotide sequence: TGTGCCAGCAGCTTAGGAGTCGCATCGCCCTACGAGCAGTACTTC. Translating gives CASSLGVASPYEQYF. The genes are TRBV7-9 and TRBJ2-7; D uncertain. V was pared by 1 base and J by 2 bases, with 12 bases between. In germline, CDR1 is SEHNR, CDR2 FQNEAQ (reference sequence). The CDR3 spans 15 residues.

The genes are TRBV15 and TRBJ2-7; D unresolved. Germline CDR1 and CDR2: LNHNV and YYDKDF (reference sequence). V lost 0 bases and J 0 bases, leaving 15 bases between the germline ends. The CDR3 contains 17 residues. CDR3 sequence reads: CATSRDGAYLSSYEQYF. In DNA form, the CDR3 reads TGTGCCACCAGCAGAGATGGTGCTTACCTGAGCTCCTACGAGCAGTACTTC.

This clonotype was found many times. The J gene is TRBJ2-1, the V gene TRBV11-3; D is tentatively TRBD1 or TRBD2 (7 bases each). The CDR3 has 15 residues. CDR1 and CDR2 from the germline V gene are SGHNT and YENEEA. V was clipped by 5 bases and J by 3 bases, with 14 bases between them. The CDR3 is CASSQGGDNYNEQFF. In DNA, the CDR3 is TGTGCCAGCAGCCAGGGGGGGGACAACTACAATGAGCAGTTCTTC.

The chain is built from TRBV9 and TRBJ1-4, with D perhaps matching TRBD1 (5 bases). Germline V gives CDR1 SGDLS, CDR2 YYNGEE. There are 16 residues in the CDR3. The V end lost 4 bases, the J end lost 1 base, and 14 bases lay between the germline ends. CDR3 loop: CASSPGGTQTNEKLFF. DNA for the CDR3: TGTGCCAGCAGCCCAGGAGGGACCCAAACTAATGAAAAACTGTTTTTT.

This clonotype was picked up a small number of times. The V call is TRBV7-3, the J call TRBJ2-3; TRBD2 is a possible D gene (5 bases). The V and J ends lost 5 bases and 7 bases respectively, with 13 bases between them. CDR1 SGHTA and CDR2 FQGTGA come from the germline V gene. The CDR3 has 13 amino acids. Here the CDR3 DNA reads TGTGCCAGCAGCCCCGGGGAGAAAAATACGCAGTATTTT. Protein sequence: CASSPGEKNTQYF.

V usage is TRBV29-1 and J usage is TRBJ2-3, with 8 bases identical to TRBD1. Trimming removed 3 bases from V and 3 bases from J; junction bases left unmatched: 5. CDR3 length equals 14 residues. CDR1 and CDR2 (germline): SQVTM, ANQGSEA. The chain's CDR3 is CSVDPDRATDTQYF. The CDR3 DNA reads TGCAGCGTTGATCCGGACAGGGCGACAGATACGCAGTATTTT.

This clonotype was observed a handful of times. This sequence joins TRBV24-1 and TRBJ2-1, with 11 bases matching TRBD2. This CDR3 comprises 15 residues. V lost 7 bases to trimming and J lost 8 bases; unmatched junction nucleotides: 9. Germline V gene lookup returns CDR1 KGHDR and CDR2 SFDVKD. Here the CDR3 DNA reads TGTGCCACCAGCGATAGCGGGAGGGGCTCGGATGAGCAGTTCTTC. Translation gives CATSDSGRGSDEQFF.

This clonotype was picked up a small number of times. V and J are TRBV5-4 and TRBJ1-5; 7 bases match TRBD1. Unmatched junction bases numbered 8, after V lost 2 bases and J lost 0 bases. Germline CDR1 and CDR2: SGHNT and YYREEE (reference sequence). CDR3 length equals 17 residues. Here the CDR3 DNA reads TGTGCCAGCAGCTTTCGACAGGGAGGGGATAGCAATCAGCCCCAGCATTTT. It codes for CASSFRQGGDSNQPQHF.

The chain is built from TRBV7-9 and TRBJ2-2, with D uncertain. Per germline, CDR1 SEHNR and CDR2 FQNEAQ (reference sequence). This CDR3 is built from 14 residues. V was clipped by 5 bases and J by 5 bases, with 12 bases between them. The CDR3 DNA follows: TGTGCCAGCAGCGTATCGCGGCTTACCGGGGAGCTGTTTTTT. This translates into CASSVSRLTGELFF.

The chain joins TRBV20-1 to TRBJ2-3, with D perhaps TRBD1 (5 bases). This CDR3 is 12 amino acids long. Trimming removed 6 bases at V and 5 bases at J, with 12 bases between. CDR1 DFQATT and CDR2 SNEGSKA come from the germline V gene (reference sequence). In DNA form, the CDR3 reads TGCAGTGCAATAATCAGGGAAGATACGCAGTATTTT. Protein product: CSAIIREDTQYF.

DNA for the CDR3: TGCGCCAGCAGCTTAAGTTCCATAATGAACACTGAAGCTTTCTTT. Its protein is CASSLSSIMNTEAFF. The chain recombines TRBV5-1 with TRBJ1-1, with no clear D. This CDR3 is 15 amino acids long. Trimming removed 2 bases at V and 0 bases at J, with 11 bases between. CDR1 and CDR2 from the germline V gene are SGHRS and YFSETQ.

CDR3 in amino acids: CSAVSGTPYNEQFF. DNA for the CDR3: TGCAGTGCTGTTAGCGGGACGCCCTACAATGAGCAGTTCTTC. The J gene is TRBJ2-1, the V gene TRBV20-1, with TRBD2 matching 8 bases. The V segment lost 5 bases and the J segment 2 bases; nucleotides outside the gene matches: 5. The CDR3 is made up of 14 amino acids. Germline assignment: CDR1 DFQATT and CDR2 SNEGSKA (reference sequence).

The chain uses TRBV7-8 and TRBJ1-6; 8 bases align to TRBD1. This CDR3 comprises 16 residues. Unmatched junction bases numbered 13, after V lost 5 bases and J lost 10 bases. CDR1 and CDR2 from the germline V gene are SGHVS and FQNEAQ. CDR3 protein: CASSGDRGWGGSPLHF. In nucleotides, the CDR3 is TGTGCCAGCAGCGGCGACAGGGGATGGGGGGGGTCACCCCTCCACTTT.

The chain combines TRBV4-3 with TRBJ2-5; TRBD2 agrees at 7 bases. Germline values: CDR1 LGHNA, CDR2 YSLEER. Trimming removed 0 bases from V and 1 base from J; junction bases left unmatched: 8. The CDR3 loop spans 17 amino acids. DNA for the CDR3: TGCGCCAGCAGCCAAGACGTCTCGCGGGGGATCCAAGAGACCCAGTACTTC. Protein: CASSQDVSRGIQETQYF.

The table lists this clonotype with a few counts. The CDR3 sequence is CASSGTTEQTQYF. The CDR3 coding sequence is TGTGCCAGCAGCGGCACAACAGAGCAGACCCAGTACTTC. V usage is TRBV9 and J usage is TRBJ2-5; D call uncertain. Germline V gene lookup returns CDR1 SGDLS and CDR2 YYNGEE. This CDR3 spans 13 amino acids. With 3 bases removed from V and 6 bases from J, the gap between germline ends came to 12 bases.

CDR3 loop: CASSLLSLGQYF. CDR3 DNA sequence: TGTGCCAGCAGCCTCCTTAGCCTCGGGCAGTACTTC. The chain links TRBV12-3 or TRBV12-4 to TRBJ2-7; D unresolved. V lost 6 bases, J lost 9 bases, and 15 bases lay in between. This CDR3 is 12 amino acids long.